The rows below give T cell receptor beta chains drawn from one sample of a study of T-cell reconstitution after alpha-beta-depleted transplantation in children. TCRdb passed the PCR reads through MiXCR, listing each CDR3 protein once. This sample has 7,000 to 9,500 distinct CDR3 sequences; 10% to 15% occur once, and the top ten carry roughly 50%. The sequenced sample was PBMCs, mostly from graft donor cells, obtained 60 days after TCRalphabeta/CD19-depleted stem cell transplant. The receptors stem from a patient aged 2 to 9 who had a stem cell transplant for inherited bone marrow failure, so the T cells may come from the graft donor. Both conserved end residues are part of each CDR3. The D gene is left open where the match is weak. Part of the rows lack a size; the others show once, few, many or a class for expanded clones.

d_call: TRBD2; v_call: TRBV20-1; j_call: TRBJ2-7; clone_size: many; cdr3_nt: TGCAGTGCTAGAGATCCTGGGAGGGACGAGCAGTACTTC; cdr3_aa: CSARDPGRDEQYF
d_call: NA; v_call: TRBV7-2; j_call: TRBJ2-7; clone_size: many; cdr3_nt: TGTGCCAGCAGCATAACTAGTCACGGGCCCTCATACGAGCAGTACTTC; cdr3_aa: CASSITSHGPSYEQYF
d_call: NA; v_call: TRBV28; j_call: TRBJ2-1; clone_size: many; cdr3_nt: TGTGCCAGTCAACGATTCTACAATGAGCAGTTCTTC; cdr3_aa: CASQRFYNEQFF
d_call: NA; v_call: TRBV5-8; j_call: TRBJ2-5; clone_size: medium-sized; cdr3_nt: TGTGCCAGCAGCGAGTACCAAGAGACCCAGTACTTC; cdr3_aa: CASSEYQETQYF
d_call: NA; v_call: TRBV5-1; j_call: TRBJ1-2; clone_size: many; cdr3_nt: TGCGCCAGCAGCTTGGCCCAGGGTCCAAGTGGCTACACCTTC; cdr3_aa: CASSLAQGPSGYTF
d_call: TRBD1; v_call: TRBV5-8; j_call: TRBJ1-2; clone_size: many; cdr3_nt: TGTGCCAGCAGCTTCCGACGGGCAGGGGGTGACTATGGCTACACCTTC; cdr3_aa: CASSFRRAGGDYGYTF
d_call: TRBD2; v_call: TRBV5-1; j_call: TRBJ2-5; clone_size: many; cdr3_nt: TGCGCCAGCAGCTTGGCCCCGCGGGGGGGCGCGATTGCCGAGACCCAGTACTTC; cdr3_aa: CASSLAPRGGAIAETQYF
d_call: NA; v_call: TRBV10-2; j_call: TRBJ2-3; clone_size: many; cdr3_nt: TGCGCCACATCACAGGTTTATAGCACAGATACGCAGTATTTT; cdr3_aa: CATSQVYSTDTQYF
d_call: NA; v_call: TRBV20-1; j_call: TRBJ2-2; clone_size: many; cdr3_nt: TGCAGTGCCGACCGGGACTCCAACACCGGGGAGCTGTTTTTT; cdr3_aa: CSADRDSNTGELFF
d_call: NA; v_call: TRBV19; j_call: TRBJ2-3; clone_size: NA; cdr3_nt: TGTGCCAGTAGTATTGGCACTAACACAGATACGCAGTATTTT; cdr3_aa: CASSIGTNTDTQYF
d_call: NA; v_call: TRBV5-6; j_call: TRBJ1-2; clone_size: once; cdr3_nt: TGTGCCAGCAGCTTGGGCGTTCTGGCAGGCTATGGCTACACCTTC; cdr3_aa: CASSLGVLAGYGYTF
d_call: TRBD2; v_call: TRBV2; j_call: TRBJ2-7; clone_size: many; cdr3_nt: TGTGCCAGCAGTGAAGCGCTGGCTAGCGGGAGGTACGAGCAGTACTTC; cdr3_aa: CASSEALASGRYEQYF
d_call: NA; v_call: TRBV29-1; j_call: TRBJ1-1; clone_size: many; cdr3_nt: TGCAGCGTTGAATTGTCCAGGGTGGGAACTGAAGCTTTCTTT; cdr3_aa: CSVELSRVGTEAFF
d_call: TRBD2; v_call: TRBV28; j_call: TRBJ2-1; clone_size: many; cdr3_nt: TGTGCCAGCAGTTCAGAAGCGGGAGGCCCTTACAATGAGCAGTTCTTC; cdr3_aa: CASSSEAGGPYNEQFF
d_call: TRBD1; v_call: TRBV5-1; j_call: TRBJ1-5; clone_size: many; cdr3_nt: TGCGCCAGCAGCGCCGGGACAGGGTTAGGTCAGCCCCAGCATTTT; cdr3_aa: CASSAGTGLGQPQHF
d_call: TRBD1; v_call: TRBV12-3/TRBV12-4; j_call: TRBJ2-7; clone_size: NA; cdr3_nt: TGTGCCCTCAGTTTAGGAGACGGACAGGGGCGAGGGAGGGGGTACGAGCAGTACTTC; cdr3_aa: CALSLGDGQGRGRGYEQYF
d_call: NA; v_call: TRBV28; j_call: TRBJ2-3; clone_size: many; cdr3_nt: TGTGCCAGCAGTCCTCCCGCCTTAGCGGATACGCAGTATTTT; cdr3_aa: CASSPPALADTQYF
d_call: NA; v_call: TRBV9; j_call: TRBJ1-1; clone_size: many; cdr3_nt: TGTGCCAGCAGCGATGCGGGCCTGAGTGAAGCTTTCTTT; cdr3_aa: CASSDAGLSEAFF
d_call: NA; v_call: TRBV21-1; j_call: TRBJ2-5; clone_size: many; cdr3_nt: TGTGCCAGCAGCACCAGCTGCCCGGGAAGGGAGACCCAGTACTTC; cdr3_aa: CASSTSCPGRETQYF
d_call: TRBD2; v_call: TRBV6-1; j_call: TRBJ2-5; clone_size: many; cdr3_nt: TGTGCCAGCAGGATCCTAGCGGGAGCGGGAGAGACCCAGTACTTC; cdr3_aa: CASRILAGAGETQYF
d_call: NA; v_call: TRBV12-3/TRBV12-4; j_call: TRBJ2-5; clone_size: NA; cdr3_nt: TGTGCCAGCAGTTTAAAACGGCGGCGAGAGACCCAGTACTTC; cdr3_aa: CASSLKRRRETQYF
d_call: NA; v_call: TRBV7-9; j_call: TRBJ2-7; clone_size: many; cdr3_nt: TGTGCCAGCAGCGTAAGGGGACCGACTTCCTACGAGCAGTACTTC; cdr3_aa: CASSVRGPTSYEQYF
d_call: TRBD1; v_call: TRBV28; j_call: TRBJ2-1; clone_size: many; cdr3_nt: TGTGCCAGCAGGGGGTGGGACAGGGGGTACAATGAGCAGTTCTTC; cdr3_aa: CASRGWDRGYNEQFF
d_call: TRBD2; v_call: TRBV20-1; j_call: TRBJ2-7; clone_size: many; cdr3_nt: TGCAGTGCTAGAGTTTCGAGCGGGAGAGACGAGCAGTACTTC; cdr3_aa: CSARVSSGRDEQYF
d_call: TRBD2; v_call: TRBV5-1; j_call: TRBJ2-5; clone_size: many; cdr3_nt: TGCGCCAGCAGCCTGGGACTAGAGAAGACCCAGTACTTC; cdr3_aa: CASSLGLEKTQYF
d_call: TRBD2; v_call: TRBV5-1; j_call: TRBJ2-5; clone_size: many; cdr3_nt: TGCGCCAGCAGCTTGGTTGGTAGCGGGGGAAAAGAGACCCAGTACTTC; cdr3_aa: CASSLVGSGGKETQYF
d_call: NA; v_call: TRBV7-9; j_call: TRBJ2-5; clone_size: many; cdr3_nt: TGTGCCAGCAGCTTACTCGCGGGGTGGCAGGGGACCCAGTACTTC; cdr3_aa: CASSLLAGWQGTQYF
d_call: NA; v_call: TRBV7-2; j_call: TRBJ2-7; clone_size: many; cdr3_nt: TGTGCCAGCAGCTTCCTCGGGGCTTCCACCTACGAGCAGTACTTC; cdr3_aa: CASSFLGASTYEQYF